This T cell receptor (beta chain) came from a study of blood T cell repertoires in COVID-19. CDR1 is SNHLY and CDR2 is FYNNEI in the germline V gene. V was pared by 6 bases and J by 2 bases, with 7 bases of the junction left unmatched. The CDR3 runs 15 residues. Data came from immunoSEQ multiplex PCR; TCRdb stores just in-frame clones and leaves some out. The sample comprises about 260,000 clones, around nine tenths of which are singletons, and around 9.5% rests with the top ten. J is TRBJ1-2 and V is TRBV2; 9 positions agree with TRBD1. Input material: peripheral blood. The receptor comes from a middle-aged man who had recovered from COVID-19. This chain's CDR3 is CASRYRGPRNYGYTF. CDR3 sequence (DNA): TGTGCCAGCAGGTACAGGGGGCCGAGGAACTATGGCTACACCTTC.